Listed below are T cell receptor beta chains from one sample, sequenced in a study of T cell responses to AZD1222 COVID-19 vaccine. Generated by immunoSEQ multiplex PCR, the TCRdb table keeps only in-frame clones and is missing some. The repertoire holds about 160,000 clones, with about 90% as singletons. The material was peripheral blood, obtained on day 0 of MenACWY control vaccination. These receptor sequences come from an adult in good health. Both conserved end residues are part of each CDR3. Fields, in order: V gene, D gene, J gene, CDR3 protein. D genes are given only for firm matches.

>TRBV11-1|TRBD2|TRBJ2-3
CASTPGLHTDTQYF
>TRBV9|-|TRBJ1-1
CASSVASGNTEAFF
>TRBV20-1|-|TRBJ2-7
CSASMGARDHEQYF
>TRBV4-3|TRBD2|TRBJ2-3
CASSLGLTTDTQYF
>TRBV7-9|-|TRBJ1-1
CASSSSVMDTEAFF
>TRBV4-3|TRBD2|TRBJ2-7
CASSQATSGSSTLYEQYF
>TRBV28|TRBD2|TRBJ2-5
CASSTPGTRVGETQYF
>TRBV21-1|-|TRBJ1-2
CASSTEMGVGGDYGYTF
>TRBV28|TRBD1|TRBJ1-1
CASRTPRQGAPEAFF
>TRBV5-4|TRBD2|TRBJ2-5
CASSLASGSPYQETQYF
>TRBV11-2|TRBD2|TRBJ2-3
CASSAQGGRVVTDTQYF
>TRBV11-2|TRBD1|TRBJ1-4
CASSFDRGHLFNEKLFF
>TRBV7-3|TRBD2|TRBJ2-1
CASSSGTSGRAYNEQFF
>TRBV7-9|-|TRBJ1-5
CASSLGGDTNQPQHF
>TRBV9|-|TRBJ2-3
CASSVVPDTDTQYF
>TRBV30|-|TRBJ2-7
CAWSVDSLDEQYF
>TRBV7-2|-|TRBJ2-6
CASSNRRSGANVLTF
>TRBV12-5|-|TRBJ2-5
CASGRDTQETQYF
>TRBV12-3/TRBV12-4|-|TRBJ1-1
CASSLAFTEAFF
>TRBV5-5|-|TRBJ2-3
CASSSLEGPDTQYF
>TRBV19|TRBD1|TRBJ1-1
CASSRLVGTENTEAFF
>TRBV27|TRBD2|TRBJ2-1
CASSLNGRAINEQFF
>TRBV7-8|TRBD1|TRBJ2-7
CASSFPRTGPYEQYF
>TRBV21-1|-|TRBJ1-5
CASSKASLPQHF
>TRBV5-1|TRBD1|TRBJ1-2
CASSLRSGGEGYTF
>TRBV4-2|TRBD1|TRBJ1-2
CASGGQQANYGYTF
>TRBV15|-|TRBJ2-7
CATRLSSGYEQYF
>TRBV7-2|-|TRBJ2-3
CASSLRSGYSTDTQYF
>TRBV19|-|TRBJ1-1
CASSIDRPATDTEAFF
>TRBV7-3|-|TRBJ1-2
CASSLTEGGYGYTF
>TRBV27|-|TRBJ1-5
CASSLGGHSNQPQHF
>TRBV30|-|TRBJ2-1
CAWSADYAAEQFF
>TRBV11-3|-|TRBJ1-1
CASSTRTGMNTEAFF
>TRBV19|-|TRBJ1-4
CASSIQSATNEKLFF
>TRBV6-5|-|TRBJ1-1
CASKFGPENTEAFF
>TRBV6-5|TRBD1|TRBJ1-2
CASSSGTGESGYTF
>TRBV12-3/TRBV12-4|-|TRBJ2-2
CASSLWGGGELFF
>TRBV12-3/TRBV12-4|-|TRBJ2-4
CASSFPRGDIQYF
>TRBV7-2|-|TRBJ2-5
CASSHPGVALETQYF
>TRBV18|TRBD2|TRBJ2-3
CASGGEGRTDTQYF
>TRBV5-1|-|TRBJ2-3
CASSLGPTGRPTDTQYF
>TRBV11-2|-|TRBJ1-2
CASSLNVDYGYTF
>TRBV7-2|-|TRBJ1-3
CASSPQRGDNTIYF
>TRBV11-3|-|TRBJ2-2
CASSLGVSTGELFF
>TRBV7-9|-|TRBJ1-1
CASSFEGGTEAFF
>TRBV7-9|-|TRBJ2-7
CASSSYPGHGYEQYF
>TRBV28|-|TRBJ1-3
CASSLTGRGNTIYF
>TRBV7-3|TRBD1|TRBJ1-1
CASSVGQGGTEAFF
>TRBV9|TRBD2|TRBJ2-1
CASSVERSGKQFF
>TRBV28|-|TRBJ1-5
CASRFYPRGQPQHF
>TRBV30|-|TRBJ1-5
CAWRRAANQPQHF
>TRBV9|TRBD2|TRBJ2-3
CASSVSGLHTDTQYF
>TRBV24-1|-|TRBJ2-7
CATSDRDGTNEQYF
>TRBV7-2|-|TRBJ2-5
CASSVKETQYF
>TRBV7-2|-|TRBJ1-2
CASSSGPKLYGYTF
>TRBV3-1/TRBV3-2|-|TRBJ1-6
CASSQDPSLGGPLRSPLHF
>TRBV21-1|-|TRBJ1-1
CASSGTWGGDREATEAFF
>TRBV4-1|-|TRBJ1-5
CASSQDGALNQPQHF
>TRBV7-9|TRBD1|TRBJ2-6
CASRTGSGANVLTF
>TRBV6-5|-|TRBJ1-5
CASTPPPGPQHF